The TCR beta chain described here comes from a study of T cells in Graves' hyperthyroidism and ophthalmopathy. Researchers took RNA transcripts and amplified the TCR beta CDR3 regions from them. With the HTBI primer set, the TCR CDR3 went through a first round of RT-PCR. TCRdb analysed the multiplex PCR reads with MiXCR anew, one entry per CDR3 protein. The sample has 640,000 or so distinct CDR3 sequences; 14% are singletons. This clonotype was obtained from a woman between 18 and 29 years old with Graves' ophthalmopathy. The specimen was blood.

The CDR3 loop is CASSKQGKLFF. For the CDR3, the DNA is TGTGCCAGCAGCAAACAAGGGAAGCTGTTTTTT. This chain links TRBV12-3 or TRBV12-4 with TRBJ1-1; D is undetermined. The J call may be faulty, since TRBJ2-2 better matches the DNA end. The CDR3 sequence is 11 residues long.